Listed below are T cell receptor beta chains from one sample, sequenced in a study of CD8 T cells in ankylosing spondylitis. TCRdb itself ran the 5' RACE reads through MiXCR, one entry per CDR3 protein. The table shows roughly 440,000 distinct CDR3 sequences, with 15% to 20% occurring only once. Source material: blood, either unsorted or a sorted T cell fraction (not recorded which). These receptors originate from a male donor with ankylosing spondylitis. CDR3s include the opening cysteine and the closing phenylalanine or tryptophan. A D gene is named only where the DNA matches it firmly. Expanded clones are given a class, and other clones once, few, many or no size at all.

D: .
size: .
J: TRBJ1-5
V: TRBV19
DNA: TGTGCCAGTAGTATAGAAAGGGATCAGCCCCAGCATTTT
CDR3: CASSIERDQPQHF

D: .
size: .
J: TRBJ2-1
V: TRBV11-2
DNA: TGTGCCAGCAGCTTAGGTTTTTTGGGGGAGGTCCACAATGAGCAGTTCTTC
CDR3: CASSLGFLGEVHNEQFF

D: TRBD2
size: .
J: TRBJ2-7
V: TRBV6-5
DNA: TGTGCCAGCAGTTACGGGCGGGCTAGCGGGGGGTACGAGCAGTACTTC
CDR3: CASSYGRASGGYEQYF

D: TRBD1
size: .
J: TRBJ2-3
V: TRBV7-9
DNA: TGTGCCAGCAGCTCCCTGACGACAGGGCTCGGAGCAGATACGCAGTATTTT
CDR3: CASSSLTTGLGADTQYF

D: TRBD2
size: .
J: TRBJ2-1
V: TRBV20-1
DNA: TGCAGTGCTATCGTCGGGAGGGCGGGGAATGAGCAGTTCTTC
CDR3: CSAIVGRAGNEQFF

D: .
size: .
J: TRBJ1-4
V: TRBV7-9
DNA: TGTGCCAGCAGCTTTGGGGGGGCTGGAGCTAATGAAAAACTGTTTTTT
CDR3: CASSFGGAGANEKLFF

D: .
size: .
J: TRBJ2-4
V: TRBV5-5
DNA: TGTGCCAGCAGCCCGGGATGGGGGGCGGACGGGACCAAAAACATTCAGTACTTC
CDR3: CASSPGWGADGTKNIQYF

D: .
size: once
J: TRBJ1-1
V: TRBV2
DNA: TGTGCCAGCAGTGAGTTCGGGCCTAGGGTTTCGAACACTGAAGCTTTCTTT
CDR3: CASSEFGPRVSNTEAFF

D: TRBD1
size: few
J: TRBJ1-2
V: TRBV4-1
DNA: TGCGCCAGCAGCCAAGGACAGGGGGTATATGGCTACACCTTC
CDR3: CASSQGQGVYGYTF

D: TRBD1
size: .
J: TRBJ2-3
V: TRBV6-5
DNA: TGTGCCAGCAGTAACCGGGACAGGGGCACAGATACGCAGTATTTT
CDR3: CASSNRDRGTDTQYF

D: .
size: few
J: TRBJ1-2
V: TRBV7-2
DNA: TGTGCCAGCAGCCTCTGGACAGACGCATATGGCTACACCTTC
CDR3: CASSLWTDAYGYTF